This TCR beta chain was recovered during a study of shared clonotypes between healthy human individuals. Study results and caveats: Non-shared clonotypes showed lower generation probabilities than clonotypes common to all four donors.

Genomic DNA of every subset was divided equally among multiple immunoSEQ plates. Sequenced by immunoSEQ multiplex PCR; TCRdb stores in-frame clones only, minus some. Of some 1 million clones in the sample, about three quarters were seen once. Details on this clone: Antigen: not known.

The CDR3 totals 13 residues. V was clipped by 2 bases and J by 0 bases, with 4 bases between them. Looked up from germline, CDR1 is SGHVS and CDR2 is FNYEAQ. The clonotype was recovered from a man aged 18 to 30 in good health. The source material was memory CD4+ T cells sorted from blood. Subset in this sample: CD45RA-negative fraction. This chain uses TRBV7-6 with TRBJ1-1; D gene unclear. The CDR3 DNA reads as TGTGCCAGCAGCTTATCCCTGAACACTGAAGCTTTCTTT. Translated, it gives CASSLSLNTEAFF.